This TCR beta chain originates from a study of shared clonotypes between healthy human individuals. Study-level background: Three CD4 naive, three CD4 memory, two CD8 naive and one CD8 memory plate were used per donor.

Study-wide results and limits: Four donors held approximately 5% of naive CD4 clonotypes in common.

Clones were read by immunoSEQ multiplex PCR, and TCRdb kept only the in-frame ones, dropping some. The data hold approximately 1.5 million clones, with roughly 98% observed a single time. The germline V gene encodes CDR1 MNHNS and CDR2 SASEGT. J gave up 9 bases and V 6 bases, and 5 bases lay outside the gene matches. The CDR3 is 13 residues long. With respect to this clone: What it binds is unknown.

The sequence was obtained from a man aged 25-45 years in good health. The rearrangement uses TRBV6-1 and TRBJ2-1, with 10 bases identical to TRBD1. The sequencing sample was made of naive CD4+ T cells sorted from blood. Described subset: CD45RA+ positively selected. The CDR3 DNA sequence: TGTGCCAGCAGGAGACAGGGGGCGATTGAGCAGTTCTTC. This translates into CASRRQGAIEQFF.